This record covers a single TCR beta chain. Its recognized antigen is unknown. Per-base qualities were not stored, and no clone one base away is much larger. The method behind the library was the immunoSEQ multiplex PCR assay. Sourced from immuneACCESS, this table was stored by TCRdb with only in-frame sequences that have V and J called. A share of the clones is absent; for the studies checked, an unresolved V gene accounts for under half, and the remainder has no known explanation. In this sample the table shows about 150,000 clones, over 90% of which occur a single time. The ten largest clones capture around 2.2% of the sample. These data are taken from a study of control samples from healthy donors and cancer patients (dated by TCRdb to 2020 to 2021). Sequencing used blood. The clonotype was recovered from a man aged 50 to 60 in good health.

Here is the DNA: TGCGCCAGCAGCCAAGTTGGGACGGCGAATGAAAAACTGTTTTTT. Translated, this gives CASSQVGTANEKLFF. The chain joins TRBV4-1 to TRBJ1-4; D gene: possibly TRBD1, on 5 matching bases. V is shortened by 1 base, J by 5 bases, and the region joining them spans 11 bases. The CDR3 contains 15 residues, cysteine and phenylalanine counted. CDR3 DNA is the only sequence kept; it has 45 bases, read in frame from the first base. Based on the germline V gene, the CDR1 and CDR2 sequences are MGHRA and YSYEKL.